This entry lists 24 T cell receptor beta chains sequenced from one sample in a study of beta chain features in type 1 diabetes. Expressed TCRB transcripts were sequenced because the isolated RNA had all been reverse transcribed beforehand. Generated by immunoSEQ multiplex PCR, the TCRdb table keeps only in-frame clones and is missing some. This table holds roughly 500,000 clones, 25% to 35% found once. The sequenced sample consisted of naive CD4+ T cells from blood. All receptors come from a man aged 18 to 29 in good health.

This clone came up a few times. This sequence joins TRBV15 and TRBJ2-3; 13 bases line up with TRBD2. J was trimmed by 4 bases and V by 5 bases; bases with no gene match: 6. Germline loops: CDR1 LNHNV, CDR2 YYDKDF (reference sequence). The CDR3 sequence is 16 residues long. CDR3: CATSRRTSGSADTQYF. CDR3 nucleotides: TGTGCCACCAGCCGCCGGACTAGCGGGAGCGCAGATACGCAGTATTTT.

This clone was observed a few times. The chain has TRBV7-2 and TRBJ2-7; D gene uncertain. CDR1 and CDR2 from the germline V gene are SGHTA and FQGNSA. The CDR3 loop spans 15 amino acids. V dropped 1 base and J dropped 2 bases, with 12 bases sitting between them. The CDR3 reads CASSLDIAQPYEQYF. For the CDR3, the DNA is TGTGCCAGCAGCTTAGACATCGCTCAGCCCTACGAGCAGTACTTC.

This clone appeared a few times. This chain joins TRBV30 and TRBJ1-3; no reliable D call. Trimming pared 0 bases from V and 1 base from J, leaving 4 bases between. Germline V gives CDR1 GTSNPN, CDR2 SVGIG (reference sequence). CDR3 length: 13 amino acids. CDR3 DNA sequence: TGTGCCTGGAGTGTAGGGTCTGGAAACACCATATATTTT. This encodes CAWSVGSGNTIYF.

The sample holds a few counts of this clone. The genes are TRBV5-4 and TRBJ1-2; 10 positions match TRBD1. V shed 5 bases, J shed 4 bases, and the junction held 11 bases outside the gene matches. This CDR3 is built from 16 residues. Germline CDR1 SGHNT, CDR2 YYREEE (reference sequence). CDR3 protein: CASSITGTGVSYGYTF. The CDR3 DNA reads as TGTGCCAGCAGTATTACCGGGACAGGGGTTAGCTATGGCTACACCTTC.

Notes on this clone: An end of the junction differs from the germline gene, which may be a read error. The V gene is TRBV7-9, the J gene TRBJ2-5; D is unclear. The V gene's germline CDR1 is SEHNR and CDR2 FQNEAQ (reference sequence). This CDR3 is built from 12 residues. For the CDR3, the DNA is TGTGCCAGCAGCTTAGACGTCGTCCAAGGGCACTTC. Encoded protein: CASSLDVVQGHF.

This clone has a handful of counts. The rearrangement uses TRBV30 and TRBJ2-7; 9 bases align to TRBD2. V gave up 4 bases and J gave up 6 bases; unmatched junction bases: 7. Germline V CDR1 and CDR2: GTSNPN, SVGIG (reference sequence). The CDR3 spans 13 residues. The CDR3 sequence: CAWMREGLSEQYF. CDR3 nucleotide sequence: TGTGCCTGGATGCGGGAGGGCCTATCCGAGCAGTACTTC.

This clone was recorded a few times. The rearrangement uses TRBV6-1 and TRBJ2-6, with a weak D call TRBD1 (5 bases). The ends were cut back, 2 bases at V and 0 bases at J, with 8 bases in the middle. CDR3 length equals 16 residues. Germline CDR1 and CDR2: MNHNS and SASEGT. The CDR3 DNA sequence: TGTGCCAGCAGTGAAAGCAGGGCCTCTGGGGCCAACGTCCTGACTTTC. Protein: CASSESRASGANVLTF.

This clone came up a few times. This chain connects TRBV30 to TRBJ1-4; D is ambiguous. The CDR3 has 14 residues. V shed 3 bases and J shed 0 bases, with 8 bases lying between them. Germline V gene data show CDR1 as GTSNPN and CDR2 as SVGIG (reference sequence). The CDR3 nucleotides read TGTGCCTGGAGCCCGGTTCCAACTAATGAAAAACTGTTTTTT. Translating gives CAWSPVPTNEKLFF.

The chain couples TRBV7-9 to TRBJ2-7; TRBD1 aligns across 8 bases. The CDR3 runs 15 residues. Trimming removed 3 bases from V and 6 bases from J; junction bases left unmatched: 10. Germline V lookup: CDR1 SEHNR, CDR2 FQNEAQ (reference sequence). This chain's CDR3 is CASSLIRGRLFEQYF. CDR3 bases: TGTGCCAGCAGCTTGATCAGGGGGCGTCTGTTCGAGCAGTACTTC.

CDR3 nucleotides: TGTGCCAGCAGCGAGGGTGCGGGGCAGGCTTTCTTT. The encoded protein is CASSEGAGQAFF. The rearrangement links TRBV13 to TRBJ1-1, with D perhaps TRBD1 (5 bases). Germline V gene data show CDR1 as PRHDT and CDR2 as FYEKMQ (reference sequence). This CDR3 is built from 12 residues. Trimming cost V 5 bases and J 11 bases, with 15 bases left between them.

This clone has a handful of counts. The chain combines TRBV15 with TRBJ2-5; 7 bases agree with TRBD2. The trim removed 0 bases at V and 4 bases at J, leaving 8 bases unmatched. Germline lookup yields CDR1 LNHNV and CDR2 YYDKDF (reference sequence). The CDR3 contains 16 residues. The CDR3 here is CATSRDQRLARETQYF. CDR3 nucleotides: TGTGCCACCAGCAGAGATCAGAGACTAGCACGAGAGACCCAGTACTTC.

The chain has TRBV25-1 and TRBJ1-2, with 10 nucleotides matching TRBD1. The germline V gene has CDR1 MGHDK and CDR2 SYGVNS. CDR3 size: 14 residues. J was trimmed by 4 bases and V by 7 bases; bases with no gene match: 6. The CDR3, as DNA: TGTGCCAGCACAGGACAGGGGGTAGTCTATGGCTACACCTTC. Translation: CASTGQGVVYGYTF.

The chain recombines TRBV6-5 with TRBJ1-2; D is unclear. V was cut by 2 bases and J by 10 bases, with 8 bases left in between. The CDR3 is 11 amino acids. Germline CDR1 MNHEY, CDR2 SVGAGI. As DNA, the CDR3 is TGTGCCAGCAGTTACCTCGGGGACTACACCTTC. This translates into CASSYLGDYTF.

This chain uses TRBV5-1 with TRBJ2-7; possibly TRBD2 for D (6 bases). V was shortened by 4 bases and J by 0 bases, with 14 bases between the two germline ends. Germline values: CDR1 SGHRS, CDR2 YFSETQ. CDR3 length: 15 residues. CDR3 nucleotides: TGCGCCAGCAGCCCGGCCGGGACTGGCTCCTACGAGCAGTACTTC. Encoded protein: CASSPAGTGSYEQYF.

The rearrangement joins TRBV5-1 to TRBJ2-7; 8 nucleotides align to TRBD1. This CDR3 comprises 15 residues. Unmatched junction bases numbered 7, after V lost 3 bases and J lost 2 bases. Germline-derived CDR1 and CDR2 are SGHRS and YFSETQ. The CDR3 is CASSSLTGAPYEQYF. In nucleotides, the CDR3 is TGCGCCAGCAGCTCCCTGACAGGGGCCCCCTACGAGCAGTACTTC. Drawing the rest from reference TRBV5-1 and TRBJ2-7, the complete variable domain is KAGVTQTPRYLIKTRGQQVTLSCSPISGHRSVSWYQQTPGQGLQFLFEYFSETQRNKGNFPGRFSGRQFSNSRSEMNVSTLELGDSALYLCASSSLTGAPYEQYFGPGTRLTVT.

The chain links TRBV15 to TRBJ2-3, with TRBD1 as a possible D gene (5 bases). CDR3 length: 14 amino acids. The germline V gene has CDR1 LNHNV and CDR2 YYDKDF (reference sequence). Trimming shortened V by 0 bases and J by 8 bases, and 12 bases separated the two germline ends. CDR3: CATSRDRVRGTQYF. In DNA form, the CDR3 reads TGTGCCACCAGCAGAGATCGGGTTAGGGGTACGCAGTATTTT.

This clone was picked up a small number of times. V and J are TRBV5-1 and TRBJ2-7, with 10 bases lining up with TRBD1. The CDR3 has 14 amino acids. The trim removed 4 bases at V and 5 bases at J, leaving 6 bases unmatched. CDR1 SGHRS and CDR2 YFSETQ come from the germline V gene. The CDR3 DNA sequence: TGCGCCAGCAGCCTTGGGACAGGGGTCCACGAGCAGTACTTC. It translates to CASSLGTGVHEQYF.

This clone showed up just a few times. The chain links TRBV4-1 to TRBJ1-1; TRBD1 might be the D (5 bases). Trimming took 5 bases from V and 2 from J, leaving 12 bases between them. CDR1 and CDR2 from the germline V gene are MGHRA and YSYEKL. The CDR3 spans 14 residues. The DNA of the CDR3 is TGCGCCAGCAGCTATAGGGGATTTAACACTGAAGCTTTCTTT. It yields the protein CASSYRGFNTEAFF.

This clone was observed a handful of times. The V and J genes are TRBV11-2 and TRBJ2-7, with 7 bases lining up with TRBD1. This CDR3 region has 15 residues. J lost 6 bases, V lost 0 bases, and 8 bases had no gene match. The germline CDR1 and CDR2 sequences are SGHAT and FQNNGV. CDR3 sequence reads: CASSLEAGRGIEQYF. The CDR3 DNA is TGTGCCAGCAGCTTAGAGGCGGGCAGGGGGATCGAGCAGTACTTC. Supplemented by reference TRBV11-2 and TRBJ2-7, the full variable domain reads EAGVAQSPRYKIIEKRQSVAFWCNPISGHATLYWYQQILGQGPKLLIQFQNNGVVDDSQLPKDRFSAERLKGVDSTLKIQPAKLEDSAVYLCASSLEAGRGIEQYFGPGTRLTVT.

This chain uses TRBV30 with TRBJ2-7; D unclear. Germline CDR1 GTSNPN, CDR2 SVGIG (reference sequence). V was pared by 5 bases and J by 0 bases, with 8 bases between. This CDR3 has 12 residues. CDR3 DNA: TGTGCCTGGGCCCCTTACTCCTACGAGCAGTACTTC. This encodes CAWAPYSYEQYF.

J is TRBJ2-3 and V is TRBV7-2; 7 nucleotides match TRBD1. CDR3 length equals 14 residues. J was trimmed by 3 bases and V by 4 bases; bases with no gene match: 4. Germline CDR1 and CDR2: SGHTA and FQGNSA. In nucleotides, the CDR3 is TGTGCCAGCAGCTGGGGACAGAGAACAGATACGCAGTATTTT. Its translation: CASSWGQRTDTQYF.

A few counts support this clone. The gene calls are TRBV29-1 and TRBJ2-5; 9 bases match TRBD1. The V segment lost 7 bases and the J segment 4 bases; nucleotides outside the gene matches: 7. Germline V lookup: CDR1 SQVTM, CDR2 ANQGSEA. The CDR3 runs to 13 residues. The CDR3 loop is CSAKTGGGETQYF. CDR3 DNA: TGCAGCGCGAAGACAGGGGGAGGAGAGACCCAGTACTTC.

Here the CDR3 reads CASSEALTGEGDTQYF. CDR3 DNA: TGTGCCAGCAGTGAAGCCCTGACAGGGGAGGGAGATACGCAGTATTTT. The rearrangement joins TRBV25-1 to TRBJ2-3, with a possible D match to TRBD1 (8 bases). Germline values: CDR1 MGHDK, CDR2 SYGVNS. With 2 bases removed from V and 5 bases from J, the gap between germline ends came to 17 bases. There are 16 residues in the CDR3.

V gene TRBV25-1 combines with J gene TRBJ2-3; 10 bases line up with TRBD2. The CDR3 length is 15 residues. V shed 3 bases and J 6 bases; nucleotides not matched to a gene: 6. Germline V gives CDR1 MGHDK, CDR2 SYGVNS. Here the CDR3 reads CASSDEASGSDTQYF. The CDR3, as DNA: TGTGCCAGCAGTGACGAGGCTAGCGGGAGTGATACGCAGTATTTT.